The subject of this entry is one T cell receptor (beta chain). This entry comes from a study of blood T cell repertoires in COVID-19. The protocol was immunoSEQ multiplex PCR, while the TCRdb copy is restricted to in-frame clones and leaves out a portion. The sample consists of around 250,000 clones, around nine tenths of them appearing once. Sequencing used PBMCs or T cells enriched from blood (not recorded which). The receptor was isolated from a woman in her forties or fifties who had recovered from COVID-19.

This chain's CDR3 is CASRSGTGGSPVEFF. The DNA of the CDR3 is TGCGCCAGCAGATCCGGGACAGGAGGGTCCCCTGTGGAGTTCTTC. The chain combines TRBV5-1 with TRBJ2-1; 8 bases map to TRBD1. CDR3 size: 15 residues. The trim removed 5 bases at V and 14 bases at J, leaving 18 bases unmatched. CDR1 is SGHRS and CDR2 is YFSETQ in the germline V gene. The variable domain in full, completed from reference TRBV5-1 and TRBJ2-1, reads KAGVTQTPRYLIKTRGQQVTLSCSPISGHRSVSWYQQTPGQGLQFLFEYFSETQRNKGNFPGRFSGRQFSNSRSEMNVSTLELGDSALYLCASRSGTGGSPVEFFGPGTRLTVL.